The entry below gives a single T cell receptor beta chain sequence along with its context. What it recognizes is unknown. The sample comes from a study of OX40 agonist ivuxolimab in advanced cancers. The study, taken as a whole, reports: Certain nonresponding patients likewise had low normalized T-cell clonal expansion.

Only in-frame clones appear in the TCRdb table, and some are missing; sequencing was by immunoSEQ multiplex PCR. The table lists tens of thousands of clones, about nine tenths of them singletons. Germline values: CDR1 SGHRS, CDR2 YFSETQ. Trimming removed 0 bases from V and 4 bases from J, with 10 bases in between. This CDR3 has 14 residues. The rearrangement uses TRBV5-1 and TRBJ1-2; D unclear. The source is an adult with an advanced solid tumor such as melanoma, head and neck, liver or kidney cancer. The starting material was CD4+ or CD8+ T cells sorted from blood, obtained in a trial of the OX40 agonist ivuxolimab. CDR3 nucleotide sequence: TGCGCCAGCAGCTTGGAAACAGACTTCTATGGCTACACCTTC. The encoded protein is CASSLETDFYGYTF.